Given below is one T cell receptor (beta chain) in context. Antigen specificity is unknown. Unmatched junction bases numbered 6, after V lost 10 bases and J lost 0 bases. The CDR3 is 14 residues long. The germline gives CDR1 LNHDA, CDR2 SQIVND (reference sequence). This sample was taken from a study of lymphopenia after photon versus proton radiotherapy. Study conclusions and caveats: Proton therapy kept repertoires fairly stable, unlike photons, which gained effector/memory cells. After the lymphocyte nadir, photon-treated repertoires showed oligoclonal expansion, especially of CD8+ Temra cells. Survival link was tested only in deceased patients; proton benefit remains a possibility.

Assay used: immunoSEQ multiplex PCR; TCRdb lists only in-frame clones, some missing. The sample carries about 20,000 clones, roughly four fifths recorded once. This chain joins TRBV19 and TRBJ2-3; TRBD1 matches at 8 bases. The specimen comprised peripheral blood, sampled from a patient treated with photon-based radiotherapy. The sequence was collected from a woman between 45 and 60 years old with pancreatic cancer. DNA for the CDR3: TGTGCCACCCAGGACAGGGCTAGCACAGATACGCAGTATTTT. Translating gives CATQDRASTDTQYF.